This entry concerns a single T cell receptor beta chain. This entry is derived from a study of T cell responses to AZD1222 COVID-19 vaccine. Germline lookup yields CDR1 LNHNV and CDR2 YYDKDF (reference sequence). The CDR3 length is 14 residues. Trimming left V 5 bases short and J 5 bases short, with 14 bases between. Method: immunoSEQ multiplex PCR; TCRdb's copy keeps in-frame clones and lacks some. The sample lists 180,000 or so clones; 90% to 95% were seen once. The sequence was collected from an adult in good health. The chain has TRBV15 and TRBJ2-3, with no clear D. The sequencing used peripheral blood, collected on day 0 of AZD1222 vaccination. The CDR3 bases are TGTGCCACCAGCCCCCGGGCAGACCTAGATACGCAGTATTTT. Its protein is CATSPRADLDTQYF.